This record covers a single T cell receptor beta chain. This CDR3 is built from 15 residues. CDR1 MDHEN and CDR2 SYDVKM come from the germline V gene. Trimming took 7 bases from V and 4 from J; bases not matched to a gene: 10. This entry comes from a study of beta chain features in type 1 diabetes. Sequencing targeted expressed TCRB transcripts, as all isolated RNA had been reverse transcribed. The table came from immunoSEQ multiplex PCR; TCRdb's copy has only in-frame clones and leaves some out. The sample shows roughly 350,000 clones, 9.5% to 12% of them seen only once. The source material was naive CD4+ T cells from blood. The clonotype originates from a woman under 40 in good health. The chain links TRBV28 to TRBJ2-1; 7 bases are a match to TRBD2. CDR3 coding DNA: TGTGCCAGCATCCCTAGCGGTCCCCAATACAATGAGCAGTTCTTC. Encoded protein: CASIPSGPQYNEQFF.